These 9 T cell receptor beta chains came from one sample sequenced in a study of beta chain features in type 1 diabetes. The isolated RNA, all of it, was reverse transcribed, so expressed TCRB transcripts were what got sequenced. Sequencing used immunoSEQ multiplex PCR; TCRdb keeps in-frame clones, though not all of them. The table has under 550,000 clones, over 10% seen once. The sequenced sample consisted of naive CD4+ T cells from blood. The receptors stem from a woman under 30 in good health.

The chain recombines TRBV7-9 with TRBJ2-5; 12 bases agree with TRBD2. The CDR3 contains 15 residues. Trimming cost V 5 bases and J 3 bases; bases outside gene matches: 4. Germline V gives CDR1 SEHNR, CDR2 FQNEAQ (reference sequence). Here the CDR3 DNA reads TGTGCCAGCAGCCCCGGACTAGCGGGGAAAGAGACCCAGTACTTC. This sequence encodes CASSPGLAGKETQYF.

V usage is TRBV9 and J usage is TRBJ2-5, with TRBD1 matching 8 bases. V shed 0 bases and J 5 bases; nucleotides not matched to a gene: 6. Germline assignment: CDR1 SGDLS and CDR2 YYNGEE. The CDR3 covers 15 residues. Here the CDR3 reads CASSVAGGGVETQYF. DNA of the CDR3: TGTGCCAGCAGCGTAGCAGGGGGCGGGGTGGAGACCCAGTACTTC.

The chain links TRBV14 to TRBJ1-1; 9 nucleotides line up with TRBD1. The CDR3 spans 13 residues. Germline V gene lookup returns CDR1 SGHDN and CDR2 FVKESK. Trimming removed 6 bases from V and 7 bases from J; junction bases left unmatched: 6. The CDR3, as DNA: TGTGCCAGCAGGGCGACGGACAGGGGTGAAGCTTTCTTT. This translates into CASRATDRGEAFF. Combining the CDR3 with reference TRBV14 and TRBJ1-1 gives the whole variable domain EAGVTQFPSHSVIEKGQTVTLRCDPISGHDNLYWYRRVMGKEIKFLLHFVKESKQDESGMPNNRFLAERTGGTYSTLKVQPAELEDSGVYFCASRATDRGEAFFGQGTRLTVV.

This clone was observed a few times. The chain carries TRBV28 and TRBJ1-4; D is ambiguous. There are 14 residues in the CDR3. V shed 2 bases and J shed 0 bases, with 4 bases lying between them. From germline, CDR1 is MDHEN and CDR2 SYDVKM. The CDR3 DNA reads TGTGCCAGCAGTTTAATGCCAACTAATGAAAAACTGTTTTTT. It translates to CASSLMPTNEKLFF.

The chain joins TRBV25-1 to TRBJ2-6; no clear D gene. This CDR3 region has 16 residues. From germline, CDR1 is MGHDK and CDR2 SYGVNS. The V gene lost 0 bases and the J gene lost 2 bases, with 8 bases spanning the gap. The CDR3 reads CASSEYLSAGANVLTF. The CDR3, as DNA: TGTGCCAGCAGTGAATATCTGAGCGCTGGGGCCAACGTCCTGACTTTC.

Only a few counts were recorded for this clone. The sample contains more than one DNA sequence encoding this CDR3. This chain joins TRBV2 and TRBJ2-5, with D perhaps TRBD2 (6 bases). Germline V gene sequence: CDR1 SNHLY, CDR2 FYNNEI. Trimming cost V 6 bases and J 4 bases, with 6 bases left between them. The CDR3 has 11 amino acids. CDR3 bases: TGTGCCAGCAGCGGGGGAGAGACCCAGTACTTC. It translates to CASSGGETQYF.

The chain employs TRBV7-9 and TRBJ1-4; unclear D gene. V gave up 6 bases and J gave up 8 bases, with 10 bases separating them. Germline V lookup: CDR1 SEHNR, CDR2 FQNEAQ (reference sequence). The CDR3 runs 12 residues. The CDR3 nucleotides are TGTGCCAGCAGAAGAGGAGGCGAAAAACTGTTTTTT. Translation: CASRRGGEKLFF. The full variable domain, in which reference TRBV7-9 and TRBJ1-4 provide the parts outside the CDR3, is DTGVSQNPRHKITKRGQNVTFRCDPISEHNRLYWYRQTLGQGPEFLTYFQNEAQLEKSRLLSDRFSAERPKGSFSTLEIQRTEQGDSAMYLCASRRGGEKLFFGSGTQLSVL.

The chain employs TRBV28 and TRBJ2-3; tentative D call: TRBD1 (5 bases). Trimming pared 4 bases from V and 0 bases from J, leaving 11 bases between. This CDR3 is built from 15 residues. The germline V gene encodes CDR1 MDHEN and CDR2 SYDVKM. The CDR3 coding sequence is TGTGCCAGCAGTTCCCGCAGGGATAGCACAGATACGCAGTATTTT. As protein: CASSSRRDSTDTQYF. The complete variable domain, with remaining parts taken from reference TRBV28 and TRBJ2-3, reads DVKVTQSSRYLVKRTGEKVFLECVQDMDHENMFWYRQDPGLGLRLIYFSYDVKMKEKGDIPEGYSVSREKKERFSLILESASTNQTSMYLCASSSRRDSTDTQYFGPGTRLTVL.

This clone was counted only a few times. The rearrangement links TRBV28 to TRBJ1-2, with TRBD1 identical over 8 bases. V was clipped by 2 bases and J by 7 bases; unmatched bases: 12. This CDR3 region has 16 residues. CDR1 and CDR2 (germline): MDHEN, SYDVKM. The CDR3 loop reads CASSLTYPGGKSGYTF. The CDR3 DNA follows: TGTGCCAGCAGTTTAACCTATCCAGGGGGCAAAAGTGGCTACACCTTC.